These T cell receptor beta chains were read from a single sample in a study of blood T cell repertoires in COVID-19. TCRdb keeps only in-frame clones here, not all; method: immunoSEQ multiplex PCR. Of some 140,000 clones in the sample, 75% to 80% were seen once. The sequenced material came from peripheral blood. All receptors derive from an elderly man with acute or convalescent COVID-19. Each CDR3 is given with its conserved first and last residue. Fields, in order: D gene, V gene, clone size, J gene, CDR3 protein, CDR3 DNA. The D gene is left open where the match is weak. Clone sizes are given selectively: once, few, many, or a class where the clone is expanded.

d_call: NA
v_call: TRBV27
clone_size: NA
j_call: TRBJ1-2
cdr3_aa: CASSTWGGAGSFYGYTF
cdr3_nt: TGTGCCAGCAGTACCTGGGGGGGTGCGGGATCCTTCTATGGCTACACCTTC

d_call: TRBD1
v_call: TRBV5-1
clone_size: few
j_call: TRBJ1-2
cdr3_aa: CASSLLGQGFDGYTF
cdr3_nt: TGCGCCAGCAGCTTGTTGGGACAGGGGTTCGATGGCTACACCTTC

d_call: TRBD2
v_call: TRBV6-2/TRBV6-3
clone_size: NA
j_call: TRBJ2-5
cdr3_aa: CASSYPASGGEVETQYF
cdr3_nt: TGTGCCAGCAGTTACCCGGCTAGCGGGGGGGAAGTAGAGACCCAGTACTTC

d_call: NA
v_call: TRBV6-6
clone_size: NA
j_call: TRBJ1-1
cdr3_aa: CASSLAGTEAFF
cdr3_nt: TGTGCCAGCAGCTTAGCTGGCACTGAAGCTTTCTTT

d_call: NA
v_call: TRBV5-5
clone_size: NA
j_call: TRBJ1-1
cdr3_aa: CASSQTDMNTEAFF
cdr3_nt: TGTGCCAGCAGCCAGACAGACATGAACACTGAAGCTTTCTTT

d_call: TRBD1
v_call: TRBV3-1/TRBV3-2
clone_size: few
j_call: TRBJ1-1
cdr3_aa: CASSQWGQTNSEAFF
cdr3_nt: TGTGCCAGCAGCCAGTGGGGACAGACGAACTCTGAAGCTTTCTTT

d_call: TRBD2
v_call: TRBV3-1/TRBV3-2
clone_size: NA
j_call: TRBJ2-1
cdr3_aa: CASSPLAGGTNEQFF
cdr3_nt: TGTGCCAGCAGCCCTCTAGCGGGGGGCACAAATGAGCAGTTCTTC

d_call: NA
v_call: TRBV5-1
clone_size: NA
j_call: TRBJ2-5
cdr3_aa: CASSDPGGKTQYF
cdr3_nt: TGCGCCAGCAGCGATCCAGGTGGCAAGACCCAGTACTTC

d_call: NA
v_call: TRBV18
clone_size: NA
j_call: TRBJ1-5
cdr3_aa: CASSPRAADSNQPQHF
cdr3_nt: TGTGCCAGCTCACCACGGGCTGCTGATAGCAATCAGCCCCAGCATTTT

d_call: NA
v_call: TRBV7-2
clone_size: NA
j_call: TRBJ1-5
cdr3_aa: CASSPQRFSQPQHF
cdr3_nt: TGTGCCAGCAGCCCACAGAGATTCAGTCAGCCCCAGCATTTT

d_call: TRBD1
v_call: TRBV19
clone_size: NA
j_call: TRBJ1-2
cdr3_aa: CASGPGQGYGYTF
cdr3_nt: TGTGCCTCCGGTCCGGGACAGGGGTATGGCTACACCTTC

d_call: TRBD1
v_call: TRBV5-1
clone_size: NA
j_call: TRBJ2-5
cdr3_aa: CASSSRQGGETQYF
cdr3_nt: TGCGCCAGCAGCTCAAGACAGGGTGGGGAGACCCAGTACTTC

d_call: NA
v_call: TRBV21-1
clone_size: NA
j_call: TRBJ1-1
cdr3_aa: CASSKRWGRSNTEAFF
cdr3_nt: TGTGCCAGCAGCAAACGCTGGGGGCGGTCGAACACTGAAGCTTTCTTT

d_call: NA
v_call: TRBV28
clone_size: NA
j_call: TRBJ2-3
cdr3_aa: CASSLVARTDTQYF
cdr3_nt: TGTGCCAGCAGTTTGGTCGCCCGGACAGATACGCAGTATTTT

d_call: NA
v_call: TRBV2
clone_size: NA
j_call: TRBJ1-4
cdr3_aa: CASRTATTNEKLFF
cdr3_nt: TGTGCCAGCAGGACAGCAACAACTAATGAAAAACTGTTTTTT

d_call: NA
v_call: TRBV2
clone_size: NA
j_call: TRBJ1-4
cdr3_aa: CASSVGGWIEKLFF
cdr3_nt: TGTGCCAGCAGTGTTGGGGGCTGGATAGAAAAACTGTTTTTT

d_call: TRBD1
v_call: TRBV28
clone_size: NA
j_call: TRBJ1-2
cdr3_aa: CASSLSPGWTGTGYTF
cdr3_nt: TGTGCCAGCAGTTTATCGCCCGGATGGACAGGAACTGGCTACACCTTC

d_call: TRBD1
v_call: TRBV29-1
clone_size: NA
j_call: TRBJ2-5
cdr3_aa: CSAGTAETQYF
cdr3_nt: TGCAGCGCCGGGACAGCCGAGACCCAGTACTTC

d_call: NA
v_call: TRBV5-6
clone_size: NA
j_call: TRBJ1-1
cdr3_aa: CASSFRGVGMNTEAFF
cdr3_nt: TGTGCCAGCAGCTTCCGGGGGGTGGGCATGAACACTGAAGCTTTCTTT

d_call: TRBD2
v_call: TRBV5-4
clone_size: NA
j_call: TRBJ2-7
cdr3_aa: CASSFETSGGRRRSYEQYF
cdr3_nt: TGTGCCAGCAGCTTCGAGACTAGCGGGGGGAGACGGCGCTCCTACGAGCAGTACTTC

d_call: TRBD1
v_call: TRBV20-1
clone_size: NA
j_call: TRBJ1-3
cdr3_aa: CSASQGAGGNTIYF
cdr3_nt: TGCAGTGCTAGTCAGGGGGCAGGTGGAAACACCATATATTTT

d_call: TRBD1
v_call: TRBV5-8
clone_size: NA
j_call: TRBJ1-5
cdr3_aa: CASSLYRTGSIYNQPQHF
cdr3_nt: TGTGCCAGCAGCCTATATAGGACAGGGTCCATCTACAATCAGCCCCAGCATTTT